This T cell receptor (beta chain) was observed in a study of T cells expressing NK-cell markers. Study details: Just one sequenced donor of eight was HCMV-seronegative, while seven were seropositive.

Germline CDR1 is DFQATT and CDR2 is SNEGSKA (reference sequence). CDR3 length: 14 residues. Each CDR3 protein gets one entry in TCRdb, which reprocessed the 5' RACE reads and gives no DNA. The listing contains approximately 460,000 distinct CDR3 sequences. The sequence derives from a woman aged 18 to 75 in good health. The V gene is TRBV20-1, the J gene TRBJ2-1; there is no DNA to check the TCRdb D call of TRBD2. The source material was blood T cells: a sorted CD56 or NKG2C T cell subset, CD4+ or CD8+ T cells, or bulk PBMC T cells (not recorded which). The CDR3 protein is CSASWVAGWNEQFF.